Below, 20 T cell receptor beta chains from the same sample are listed, as sequenced in a study of T cell responses to AZD1222 COVID-19 vaccine. The table came from immunoSEQ multiplex PCR; TCRdb's copy has only in-frame clones and leaves some out. The table has approximately 100,000 clones, around nine tenths seen once. The sequenced sample was peripheral blood, obtained 28 days after the second AZD1222 dose. Receptors were obtained from an adult who received the AZD1222 COVID-19 vaccine.

The chain recombines TRBV5-6 with TRBJ2-1; no clear D. Trimming left V 0 bases short and J 10 bases short, with 5 bases between. CDR3 length: 11 amino acids. The germline V gene encodes CDR1 SGHDT and CDR2 YYEEEE. Here the CDR3 reads CASSLGGEQFF. The CDR3 nucleotides are TGTGCCAGCAGCTTGGGTGGGGAGCAGTTCTTC. Variable domain in full (rest from reference TRBV5-6 and TRBJ2-1): DAGVTQSPTHLIKTRGQQVTLRCSPKSGHDTVSWYQQALGQGPQFIFQYYEEEERQRGNFPDRFSGHQFPNYSSELNVNALLLGDSALYLCASSLGGEQFFGPGTRLTVL.

This chain joins TRBV6-1 and TRBJ1-1; TRBD1 might be the D (5 bases). Between the trimmed V and J ends, which lost 2 bases and 7 bases, there was a span of 17 bases. The CDR3 is 15 residues long. CDR1 and CDR2 from the germline V gene are MNHNS and SASEGT. The CDR3 nucleotides are TGTGCCAGCAGTGAATGGGACGGCCCGCTTCGTGAAGCTTTCTTT. It specifies CASSEWDGPLREAFF.

The rearrangement uses TRBV7-2 and TRBJ2-5, with D possibly being TRBD2 (5 bases). The germline CDR1 and CDR2 sequences are SGHTA and FQGNSA. Trimming took 1 base from V and 9 from J, leaving 15 bases between them. This CDR3 is 14 amino acids long. In DNA, the CDR3 is TGTGCCAGCAGCTTAGTAGGAGCCCCGGAGGCCCAGTACTTC. Protein: CASSLVGAPEAQYF.

V usage is TRBV25-1 and J usage is TRBJ2-1, with D perhaps TRBD1 (5 bases). Germline lookup yields CDR1 MGHDK and CDR2 SYGVNS. The CDR3 has 14 amino acids. Trimming took 4 bases from V and 9 from J, leaving 16 bases between them. The CDR3 coding sequence is TGTGCCAGCAGTGGAAGGCTTTCCGACAGTGAGCAGTTCTTC. It specifies CASSGRLSDSEQFF.

The rearrangement links TRBV7-6 to TRBJ2-7; possibly TRBD1 or TRBD2 for D (5 bases each). Germline V gene lookup returns CDR1 SGHVS and CDR2 FNYEAQ. The CDR3 covers 14 residues. V lost 1 base to trimming and J lost 5 bases, with 12 bases between them. The CDR3 sequence: CASSLGVRGDEQYF. In DNA, the CDR3 is TGTGCCAGCAGCTTAGGAGTACGAGGGGACGAGCAGTACTTC.

This clone was counted a single time. The chain couples TRBV9 to TRBJ1-6; D is unresolved. The V end was cut by 3 bases, the J end by 10 bases, with 14 bases between. Germline-derived CDR1 and CDR2 are SGDLS and YYNGEE. The CDR3 contains 14 residues. CDR3 DNA sequence: TGTGCCAGCAGCGCCGGAGATATGGTCTCACCCCTCCACTTT. Translation: CASSAGDMVSPLHF.

This sequence joins TRBV5-4 and TRBJ2-1, with 10 bases fitting TRBD2. The germline V gene encodes CDR1 SGHNT and CDR2 YYREEE (reference sequence). The CDR3 spans 13 residues. The junction had 5 bases not matched to a gene; V was cut back by 5 bases and J by 9 bases. CDR3 nucleotides: TGTGCCAGCAGATCTCTAGCGGGAGCTGAGCAGTTCTTC. It is translated as CASRSLAGAEQFF.

The genes are TRBV30 and TRBJ1-3, with no clear D. The CDR3 is 12 amino acids. V lost 0 bases and J lost 4, with 4 bases in between. Germline V gene sequence: CDR1 GTSNPN, CDR2 SVGIG (reference sequence). DNA of the CDR3: TGTGCCTGGAGTGTAATGGGAAACACCATATATTTT. This translates into CAWSVMGNTIYF. Looking up the rest from reference TRBV30 and TRBJ1-3 gives the full variable domain: SQTIHQWPATLVQPVGSPLSLECTVEGTSNPNLYWYRQAAGRGLQLLFYSVGIGQISSEVPQNLSASRPQDRQFILSSKKLLLSDSGFYLCAWSVMGNTIYFGEGSWLTVV.

V and J are TRBV7-9 and TRBJ1-5; the match to TRBD1 covers 9 bases. J was trimmed by 6 bases and V by 2 bases; bases with no gene match: 8. The germline gives CDR1 SEHNR, CDR2 FQNEAQ (reference sequence). The CDR3 contains 16 residues. Here the CDR3 DNA reads TGTGCCAGCAGCTTATCCGAGACAGGGGGAGGTCAGCCCCAGCATTTT. It yields the protein CASSLSETGGGQPQHF.

This chain connects TRBV10-3 to TRBJ2-2; no clear D. V lost 0 bases to trimming and J lost 8 bases, with 10 bases between them. This CDR3 is built from 14 residues. Germline V gives CDR1 ENHRY, CDR2 SYGVKD. CDR3 DNA sequence: TGTGCCATCAGTGAGTCGAAAGAATGGGGGGAGCTGTTTTTT. This translates into CAISESKEWGELFF.

V is TRBV7-8 and J is TRBJ2-1, with 9 bases fitting TRBD2. The CDR3 length is 16 residues. The germline V gene encodes CDR1 SGHVS and CDR2 FQNEAQ. The trim removed 3 bases at V and 2 bases at J, leaving 5 bases unmatched. For the CDR3, the DNA is TGTGCCAGCAGCTTTTCCCTAGCGGGGACCTACAATGAGCAGTTCTTC. The encoded protein is CASSFSLAGTYNEQFF.

CDR3 coding DNA: TGTGCCAGCATACATCAGGGGAACACTGAAGCTTTCTTT. Its protein is CASIHQGNTEAFF. The chain joins TRBV28 to TRBJ1-1, with a tentative D call TRBD1 (5 bases). CDR3 size: 13 residues. Trimming cost V 7 bases and J 1 base, with 10 bases left between them. CDR1 is MDHEN and CDR2 is SYDVKM in the germline V gene.

The V gene is TRBV27, the J gene TRBJ1-1; D unclear. This CDR3 contains 14 residues. Trimming took 5 bases from V and 6 from J, leaving 16 bases between them. Germline lookup yields CDR1 MNHEY and CDR2 SMNVEV (reference sequence). This CDR3 reads CASSELGSGPEAFF. DNA for the CDR3: TGTGCCAGCAGTGAACTTGGGTCAGGCCCTGAAGCTTTCTTT.

The chain links TRBV28 to TRBJ2-7; 8 bases match TRBD2. Germline V gives CDR1 MDHEN, CDR2 SYDVKM. The length of the CDR3 is 15 residues. The ends lost 5 bases at V and 3 bases at J; junction bases unmatched: 9. The CDR3 sequence: CASSKTSGSLYEQYF. The CDR3, as DNA: TGTGCCAGCAGTAAAACCAGCGGGAGTCTCTACGAGCAGTACTTC.

This clone showed up just once. CDR3 DNA sequence: TGTGCCAGCAGTTTATCACAGGGACTAGGGTATGGCTACACCTTC. It specifies CASSLSQGLGYGYTF. The rearrangement joins TRBV28 to TRBJ1-2; TRBD1 might be the D (6 bases). From germline, CDR1 is MDHEN and CDR2 SYDVKM. The germline V and J ends were trimmed by 1 base and 5 bases, with 14 bases remaining between them. The CDR3 runs 15 residues.

J is TRBJ1-3 and V is TRBV5-6, with D hard to call. CDR1 and CDR2 (germline): SGHDT, YYEEEE. This CDR3 spans 15 amino acids. Deletions cut 1 base from V and 0 bases from J, with 8 bases between. CDR3 coding DNA: TGTGCCAGCAGCTTGATTCCTAGCTCTGGAAACACCATATATTTT. Its translation: CASSLIPSSGNTIYF. Based on the CDR3 plus reference TRBV5-6 and TRBJ1-3, the full variable domain is DAGVTQSPTHLIKTRGQQVTLRCSPKSGHDTVSWYQQALGQGPQFIFQYYEEEERQRGNFPDRFSGHQFPNYSSELNVNALLLGDSALYLCASSLIPSSGNTIYFGEGSWLTVV.

V usage is TRBV9 and J usage is TRBJ1-3; 7 bases align to TRBD1. Trimming removed 3 bases from V and 0 bases from J; junction bases left unmatched: 9. CDR3 length: 17 residues. In germline, CDR1 is SGDLS, CDR2 YYNGEE. CDR3 region: CASSGGRQGFSGNTIYF. For the CDR3, the DNA is TGTGCCAGCAGCGGAGGCCGACAGGGTTTCTCTGGAAACACCATATATTTT.

The chain carries TRBV28 and TRBJ2-7; 8 bases fit TRBD2. CDR1 and CDR2 (germline): MDHEN, SYDVKM. The CDR3 covers 13 residues. The V gene end was trimmed by 6 bases and the J gene end by 6 bases; junction bases not matched to a gene: 7. The DNA of the CDR3 is TGTGCCAGCAGCCGGGAGGGGGTCGGCGAGCAGTACTTC. The encoded protein is CASSREGVGEQYF.

The V and J genes are TRBV10-3 and TRBJ2-2, with D tentatively TRBD2 (6 bases). V was clipped by 9 bases and J by 0 bases, with 8 bases between them. CDR3 size: 13 residues. CDR1 is ENHRY and CDR2 is SYGVKD in the germline V gene. The CDR3 loop reads CAMSGSNTGELFF. DNA of the CDR3: TGTGCCATGAGCGGGTCGAACACCGGGGAGCTGTTTTTT.

The chain has TRBV5-6 and TRBJ2-7; D tentatively fits TRBD1 or TRBD2 (6 bases each). V lost 1 base and J 5 bases, leaving 16 bases between the germline ends. The CDR3 is 15 residues long. From germline, CDR1 is SGHDT and CDR2 YYEEEE. The CDR3 is CASSLQGRTMNEQYF. The CDR3 DNA reads as TGTGCCAGCAGCTTGCAGGGGAGGACCATGAACGAGCAGTACTTC.